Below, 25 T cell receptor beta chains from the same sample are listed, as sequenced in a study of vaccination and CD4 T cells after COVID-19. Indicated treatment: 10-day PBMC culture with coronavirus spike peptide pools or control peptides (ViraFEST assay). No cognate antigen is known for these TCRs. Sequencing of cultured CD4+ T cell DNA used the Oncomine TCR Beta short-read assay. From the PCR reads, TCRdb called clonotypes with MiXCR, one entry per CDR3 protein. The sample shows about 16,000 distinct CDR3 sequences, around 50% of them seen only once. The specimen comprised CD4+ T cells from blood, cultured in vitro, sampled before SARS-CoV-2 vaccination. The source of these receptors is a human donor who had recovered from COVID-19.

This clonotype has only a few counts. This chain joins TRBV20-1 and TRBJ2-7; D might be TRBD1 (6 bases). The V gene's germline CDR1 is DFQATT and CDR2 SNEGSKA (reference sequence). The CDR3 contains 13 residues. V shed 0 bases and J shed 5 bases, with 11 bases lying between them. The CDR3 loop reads CSARDPQGHEQYF. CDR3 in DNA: TGCAGTGCTAGAGATCCACAGGGCCACGAGCAGTACTTC.

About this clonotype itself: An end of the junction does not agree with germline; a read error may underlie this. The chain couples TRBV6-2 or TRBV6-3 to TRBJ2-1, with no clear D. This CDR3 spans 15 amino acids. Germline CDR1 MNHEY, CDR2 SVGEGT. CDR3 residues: CASTRAGSSFNEQFF. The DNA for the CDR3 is TGTGCCAGCACTCGGGCCGGGTCTTCCTTCAATGAGCAGTTCTTC.

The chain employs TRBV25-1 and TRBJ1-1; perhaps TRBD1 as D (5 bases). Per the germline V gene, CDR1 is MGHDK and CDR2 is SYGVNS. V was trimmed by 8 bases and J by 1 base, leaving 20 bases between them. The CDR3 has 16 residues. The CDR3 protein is CASLPNEGNRNTEAFF. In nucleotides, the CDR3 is TGTGCCAGCTTGCCTAACGAGGGGAATAGGAACACTGAAGCTTTCTTT.

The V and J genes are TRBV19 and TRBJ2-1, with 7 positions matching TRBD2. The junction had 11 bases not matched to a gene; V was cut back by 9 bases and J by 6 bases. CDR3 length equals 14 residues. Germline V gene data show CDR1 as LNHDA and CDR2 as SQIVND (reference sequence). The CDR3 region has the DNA TGTGCCAGCACCGGGGGGTCGTTAGGCAATGAGCAGTTCTTC. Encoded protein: CASTGGSLGNEQFF. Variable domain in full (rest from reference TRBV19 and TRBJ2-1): DGGITQSPKYLFRKEGQNVTLSCEQNLNHDAMYWYRQDPGQGLRLIYYSQIVNDFQKGDIAEGYSVSREKKESFPLTVTSAQKNPTAFYLCASTGGSLGNEQFFGPGTRLTVL.

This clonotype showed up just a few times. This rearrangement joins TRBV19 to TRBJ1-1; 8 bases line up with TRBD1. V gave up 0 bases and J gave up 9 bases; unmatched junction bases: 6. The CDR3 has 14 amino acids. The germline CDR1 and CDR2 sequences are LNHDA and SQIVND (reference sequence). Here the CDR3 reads CASSIDPRQGKAFF. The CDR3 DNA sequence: TGTGCCAGTAGTATAGATCCTAGACAGGGGAAAGCTTTCTTT.

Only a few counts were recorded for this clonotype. The CDR3 DNA reads as TGTGCCACCAGCAGAGAGGGACTAGCCGGGCAGTACTTC. It encodes CATSREGLAGQYF. The V and J genes are TRBV15 and TRBJ2-7; TRBD2 agrees at 9 bases. The trim removed 0 bases at V and 9 bases at J, leaving 3 bases unmatched. The CDR3 is 13 residues long. CDR1 and CDR2 (germline): LNHNV, YYDKDF (reference sequence).

The CDR3 region is CSAGSGGDIQYF. The CDR3 bases are TGCAGTGCTGGAAGCGGTGGCGACATTCAGTACTTC. This chain connects TRBV20-1 to TRBJ2-4; TRBD2 might be the D (5 bases). CDR3 length: 12 residues. Germline V gene lookup returns CDR1 DFQATT and CDR2 SNEGSKA (reference sequence). V lost 5 bases and J 8 bases, leaving 13 bases between the germline ends.

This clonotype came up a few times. CDR3 coding DNA: TGTGCCACCAGCGGCTGGGCAGGGGAGGGAGATACGCAGTATTTT. Encoded protein: CATSGWAGEGDTQYF. The chain joins TRBV24-1 to TRBJ2-3; a weak D match, TRBD2 (7 bases). From germline, CDR1 is KGHDR and CDR2 SFDVKD. The V end lost 7 bases, the J end lost 5 bases, and 18 bases lay between the germline ends. CDR3 size: 15 residues.

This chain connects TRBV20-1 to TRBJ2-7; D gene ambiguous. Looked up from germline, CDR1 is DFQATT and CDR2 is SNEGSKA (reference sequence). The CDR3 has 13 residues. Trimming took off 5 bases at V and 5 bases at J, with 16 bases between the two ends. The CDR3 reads CSAVASGVHEQYF. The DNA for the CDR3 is TGCAGTGCTGTAGCCAGTGGTGTCCACGAGCAGTACTTC.

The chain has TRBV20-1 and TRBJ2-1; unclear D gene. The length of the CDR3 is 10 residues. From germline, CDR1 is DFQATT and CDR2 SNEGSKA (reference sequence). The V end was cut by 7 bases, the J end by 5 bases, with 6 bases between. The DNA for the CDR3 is TGCAGTGGATGGGACAATGAGCAGTTCTTC. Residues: CSGWDNEQFF.

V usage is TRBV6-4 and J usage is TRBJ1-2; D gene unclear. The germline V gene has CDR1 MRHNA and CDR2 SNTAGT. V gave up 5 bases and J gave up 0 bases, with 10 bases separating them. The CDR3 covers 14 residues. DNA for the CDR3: TGTGCCAGCAGTCCGACTCTCACTAACTATGGCTACACCTTC. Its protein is CASSPTLTNYGYTF.

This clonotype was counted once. The CDR3 sequence is CASTSVFDSNTEAFF. The CDR3 DNA reads as TGTGCCAGTACCTCGGTATTTGATTCGAACACTGAAGCTTTCTTT. The chain carries TRBV19 and TRBJ1-1, with D uncertain. The CDR3 extends over 15 amino acids. Germline V gene data show CDR1 as LNHDA and CDR2 as SQIVND (reference sequence). Trimming stripped 7 bases from V and 1 base from J, with 16 bases between. Using reference TRBV19 and TRBJ1-1 for the parts outside the CDR3, the full variable domain is DGGITQSPKYLFRKEGQNVTLSCEQNLNHDAMYWYRQDPGQGLRLIYYSQIVNDFQKGDIAEGYSVSREKKESFPLTVTSAQKNPTAFYLCASTSVFDSNTEAFFGQGTRLTVV.

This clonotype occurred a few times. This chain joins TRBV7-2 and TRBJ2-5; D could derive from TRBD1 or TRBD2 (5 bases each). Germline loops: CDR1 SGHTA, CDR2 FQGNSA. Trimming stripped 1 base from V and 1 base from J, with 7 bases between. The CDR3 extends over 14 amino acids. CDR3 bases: TGTGCCAGCAGCTTAGTAGGGACCCAAGAGACCCAGTACTTC. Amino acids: CASSLVGTQETQYF. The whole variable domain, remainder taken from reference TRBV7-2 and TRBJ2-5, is GAGVSQSPSNKVTEKGKDVELRCDPISGHTALYWYRQSLGQGLEFLIYFQGNSAPDKSGLPSDRFSAERTGGSVSTLTIQRTQQEDSAVYLCASSLVGTQETQYFGPGTRLLVL.

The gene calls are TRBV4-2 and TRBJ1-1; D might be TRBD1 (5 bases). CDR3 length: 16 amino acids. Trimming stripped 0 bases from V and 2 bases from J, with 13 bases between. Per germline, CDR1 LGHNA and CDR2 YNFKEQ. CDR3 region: CASSQDSRQGNTEAFF. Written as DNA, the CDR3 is TGTGCCAGCAGCCAAGATAGTAGGCAGGGAAACACTGAAGCTTTCTTT.

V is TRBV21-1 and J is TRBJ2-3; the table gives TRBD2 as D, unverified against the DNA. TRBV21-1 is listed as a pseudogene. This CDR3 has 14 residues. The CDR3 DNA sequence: TGTGCCAGCATACGGGACTCTAGCACAGATACGCAGTATTTT. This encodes CASIRDSSTDTQYF.

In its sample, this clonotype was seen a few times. The CDR3 DNA sequence: TGCAGTGCTAGAGTCGAGAACACTGAAGCTTTCTTT. Amino acids: CSARVENTEAFF. The chain combines TRBV20-1 with TRBJ1-1; D remains ambiguous. From germline, CDR1 is DFQATT and CDR2 SNEGSKA (reference sequence). The CDR3 consists of 12 residues. The ends were cut back, 1 base at V and 1 base at J, with 4 bases in the middle.

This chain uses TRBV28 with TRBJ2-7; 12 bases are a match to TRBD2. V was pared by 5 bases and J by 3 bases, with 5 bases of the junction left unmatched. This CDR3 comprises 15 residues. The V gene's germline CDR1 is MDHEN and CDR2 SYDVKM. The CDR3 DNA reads TGTGCCAGCAGTCGGACTAGCGGGGCAGACTACGAGCAGTACTTC. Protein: CASSRTSGADYEQYF.

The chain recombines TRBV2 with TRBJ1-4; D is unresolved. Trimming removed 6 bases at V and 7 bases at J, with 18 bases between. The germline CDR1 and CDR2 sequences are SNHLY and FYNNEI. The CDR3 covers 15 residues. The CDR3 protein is CASSQIPSPREKLFF. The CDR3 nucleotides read TGTGCCAGCAGCCAAATACCGAGTCCCCGTGAAAAACTGTTTTTT.

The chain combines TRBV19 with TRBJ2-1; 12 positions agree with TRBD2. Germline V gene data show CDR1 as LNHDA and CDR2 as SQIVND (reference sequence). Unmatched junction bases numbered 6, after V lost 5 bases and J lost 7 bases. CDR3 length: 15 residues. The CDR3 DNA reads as TGTGCCAGTAGTGTCGGGACTAGCGGGTTTAATGAGCAGTTCTTC. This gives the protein CASSVGTSGFNEQFF.

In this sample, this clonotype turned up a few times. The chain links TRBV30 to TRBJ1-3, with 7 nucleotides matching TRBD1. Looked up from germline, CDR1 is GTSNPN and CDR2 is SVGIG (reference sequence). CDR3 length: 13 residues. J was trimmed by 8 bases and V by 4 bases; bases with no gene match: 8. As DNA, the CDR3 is TGTGCCTGGAAAGACAGGGTTCGCGACACCATATATTTT. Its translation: CAWKDRVRDTIYF. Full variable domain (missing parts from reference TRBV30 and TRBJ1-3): SQTIHQWPATLVQPVGSPLSLECTVEGTSNPNLYWYRQAAGRGLQLLFYSVGIGQISSEVPQNLSASRPQDRQFILSSKKLLLSDSGFYLCAWKDRVRDTIYFGEGSWLTVV.

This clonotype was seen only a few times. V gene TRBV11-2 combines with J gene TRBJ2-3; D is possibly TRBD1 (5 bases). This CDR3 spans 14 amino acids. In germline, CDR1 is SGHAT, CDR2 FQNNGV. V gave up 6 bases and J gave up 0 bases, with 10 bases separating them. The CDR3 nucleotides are TGTGCCAGCAGAAACAGGAGAAGCACAGATACGCAGTATTTT. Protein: CASRNRRSTDTQYF.

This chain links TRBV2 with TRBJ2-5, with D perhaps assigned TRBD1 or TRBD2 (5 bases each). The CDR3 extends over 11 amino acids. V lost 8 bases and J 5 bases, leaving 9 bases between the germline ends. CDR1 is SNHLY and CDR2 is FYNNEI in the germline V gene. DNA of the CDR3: TGTGCCAGCTGCAGGGAGGAGACCCAGTACTTC. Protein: CASCREETQYF.

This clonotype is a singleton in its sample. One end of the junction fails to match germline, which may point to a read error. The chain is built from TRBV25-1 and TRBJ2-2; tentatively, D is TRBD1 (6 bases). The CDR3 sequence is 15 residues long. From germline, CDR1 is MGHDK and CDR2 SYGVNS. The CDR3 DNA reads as TGTGCCAGCAGTGAACAGGGGCTACACACCGGGGAGCCGTTTTTT. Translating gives CASSEQGLHTGEPFF.

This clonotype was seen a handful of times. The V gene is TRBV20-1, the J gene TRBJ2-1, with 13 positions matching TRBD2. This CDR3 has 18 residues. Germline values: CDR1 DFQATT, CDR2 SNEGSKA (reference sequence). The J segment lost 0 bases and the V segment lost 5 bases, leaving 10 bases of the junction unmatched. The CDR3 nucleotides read TGCAGTGCTTGTGGACTAGCGGGAGCAGGGAGCTCCTACAATGAGCAGTTCTTC. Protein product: CSACGLAGAGSSYNEQFF.

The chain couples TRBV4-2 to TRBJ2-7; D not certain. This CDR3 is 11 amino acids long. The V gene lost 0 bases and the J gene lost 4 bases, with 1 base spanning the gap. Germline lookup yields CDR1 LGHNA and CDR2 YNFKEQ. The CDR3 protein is CASSQDYEQYF. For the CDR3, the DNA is TGTGCCAGCAGCCAAGATTACGAGCAGTACTTC.